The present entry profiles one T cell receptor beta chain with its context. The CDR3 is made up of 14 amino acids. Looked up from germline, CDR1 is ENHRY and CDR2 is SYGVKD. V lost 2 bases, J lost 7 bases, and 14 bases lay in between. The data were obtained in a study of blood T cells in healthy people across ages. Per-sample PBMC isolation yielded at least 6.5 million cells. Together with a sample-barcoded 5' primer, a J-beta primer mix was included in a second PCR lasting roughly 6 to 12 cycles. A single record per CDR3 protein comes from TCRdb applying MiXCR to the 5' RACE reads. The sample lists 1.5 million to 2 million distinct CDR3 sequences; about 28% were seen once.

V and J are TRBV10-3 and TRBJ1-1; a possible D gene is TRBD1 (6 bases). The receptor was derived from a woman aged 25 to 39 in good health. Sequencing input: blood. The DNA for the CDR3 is TGTGCCATCAGTGAGAGGGGGGGCGCGGGTGAAGCTTTCTTT. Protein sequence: CAISERGGAGEAFF.